This is a list of T cell receptor beta chains from one sample in a study of blood T cell repertoires in COVID-19. Clones were sequenced by immunoSEQ multiplex PCR, and TCRdb holds only the in-frame ones, with some missing. The sample lists around 310,000 clones; over 75% were seen once. Sequencing was carried out using PBMCs or T cells enriched from blood (not recorded which). The receptors originated from a man aged 25-45 years who had recovered from COVID-19. CDR3s include the opening cysteine and the closing phenylalanine or tryptophan. Each record gives: V gene, J gene, clone size, D gene, CDR3 DNA, CDR3 protein. A D gene is named only where the DNA matches it firmly. Clone sizes are given selectively: once, few, many, or a class where the clone is expanded.

V: TRBV5-1; J: TRBJ2-7; size: -; D: TRBD1; DNA: TGCGCCAGCAGTCCGCTACAGGGGGCAGGGCAGTACTTC; CDR3: CASSPLQGAGQYF
V: TRBV3-1/TRBV3-2; J: TRBJ2-7; size: -; D: -; DNA: TGTGCCAGCAGCAGGGGGCGGGACGACGAGCAGTACTTC; CDR3: CASSRGRDDEQYF
V: TRBV4-2; J: TRBJ2-7; size: -; D: -; DNA: TGTGCCAGCAGCCAAGAGGGGGGTTCCTACGAGCAGTACTTC; CDR3: CASSQEGGSYEQYF
V: TRBV29-1; J: TRBJ2-5; size: -; D: -; DNA: TGCAGCGTTCGGGGGACAGCACAAGAGACCCAGTACTTC; CDR3: CSVRGTAQETQYF
V: TRBV10-3; J: TRBJ2-7; size: -; D: -; DNA: TGTGCCATCAGTGGGACAGACTCCTACGAGCAGTACTTC; CDR3: CAISGTDSYEQYF
V: TRBV4-1; J: TRBJ2-7; size: -; D: -; DNA: TGCGCCAGCAGCCCCGGTGGAGGGGGGGACCGCGAGCAGTACTTC; CDR3: CASSPGGGGDREQYF
V: TRBV27; J: TRBJ2-7; size: -; D: -; DNA: TGTGCCAGCGGAAATCAGGGATCCTACGAGCAGTACTTC; CDR3: CASGNQGSYEQYF
V: TRBV18; J: TRBJ2-7; size: few; D: -; DNA: TGTGCCAGCTCACCCGCCGGTCTGGGGCAGGACGAGCAGTACTTC; CDR3: CASSPAGLGQDEQYF
V: TRBV27; J: TRBJ1-1; size: -; D: -; DNA: TGTGCCAGCACCCTAGCGGGTGAAGCTTTCTTT; CDR3: CASTLAGEAFF
V: TRBV5-5; J: TRBJ1-1; size: once; D: TRBD1; DNA: TGTGCCAGCAGCCTCGGGACAGCCACTGAAGCTTTCTTT; CDR3: CASSLGTATEAFF
V: TRBV28; J: TRBJ1-5; size: -; D: -; DNA: TGTGCCAGCAGTGTGGGCTCTTCTTCTCCCCAGCATTTT; CDR3: CASSVGSSSPQHF
V: TRBV12-3/TRBV12-4; J: TRBJ2-7; size: -; D: TRBD1; DNA: TGTGCCAGCACCGGACAGGGAAGGAACGAGCAGTACTTC; CDR3: CASTGQGRNEQYF
V: TRBV7-9; J: TRBJ1-1; size: few; D: -; DNA: TGTGCCAGCAGTGACAGGTTGAACACTGAAGCTTTCTTT; CDR3: CASSDRLNTEAFF
V: TRBV10-3; J: TRBJ2-5; size: -; D: -; DNA: TGTGCCATCAGTGAGTCTGGGCCCGAAGAGACCCAGTACTTC; CDR3: CAISESGPEETQYF
V: TRBV7-9; J: TRBJ2-3; size: -; D: TRBD2; DNA: TGTGCCAGCAGCTTAGCTGGCACTAGCGGGGGGGCACCCCCAGATACGCAGTATTTT; CDR3: CASSLAGTSGGAPPDTQYF
V: TRBV6-5; J: TRBJ2-1; size: -; D: -; DNA: TGTGCCAGCAGTTACTCTCCGAGTATGGAGCAGTTCTTC; CDR3: CASSYSPSMEQFF
V: TRBV28; J: TRBJ1-6; size: -; D: TRBD1; DNA: TGTGCCAGCACAATGTTGGGACAGGATAATTCACCCCTCCACTTT; CDR3: CASTMLGQDNSPLHF
V: TRBV14; J: TRBJ2-7; size: -; D: TRBD2; DNA: TGTGCCAGCAGCCAAAAAGCGGGGCTGTACGAGCAGTACTTC; CDR3: CASSQKAGLYEQYF
V: TRBV21-1; J: TRBJ2-7; size: -; D: -; DNA: TGTGCCAGCAGCAAACACTACGAGCAGTACTTC; CDR3: CASSKHYEQYF
V: TRBV24-1; J: TRBJ2-5; size: -; D: TRBD1; DNA: TGTGCCACCAGTGACCCGACAGGGTATGGGGAGACCCAGTACTTC; CDR3: CATSDPTGYGETQYF
V: TRBV9; J: TRBJ2-1; size: -; D: -; DNA: TGTGCCAGCAGCGTAGCTACGGGGGACTACAATGAGCAGTTCTTC; CDR3: CASSVATGDYNEQFF
V: TRBV18; J: TRBJ2-5; size: -; D: -; DNA: TGTGCCAGCTCACCACCGGTGGCGGGAGAGACCCAGTACTTC; CDR3: CASSPPVAGETQYF
V: TRBV18; J: TRBJ2-3; size: -; D: TRBD1; DNA: TGTGCCAGCTCACACGACAAGACAGGGGGCACAGATACGCAGTATTTT; CDR3: CASSHDKTGGTDTQYF
V: TRBV5-8; J: TRBJ1-4; size: few; D: -; DNA: TGTGCCAGCAGCTTGGGCGCGCGGGCCTTGTTAGGTGAAAAACTGTTTTTT; CDR3: CASSLGARALLGEKLFF
V: TRBV3-1/TRBV3-2; J: TRBJ2-7; size: -; D: TRBD2; DNA: TGTGCCAGCAGCCATCCCCTAGCGGGGGGGCGTTACGAGCAGTACTTC; CDR3: CASSHPLAGGRYEQYF
V: TRBV4-1; J: TRBJ1-2; size: -; D: TRBD1; DNA: TGCGCCAGCAGCCAAGATAGACTTAGGGACAGGGCTTGGCTAACGGGCTACACCTTC; CDR3: CASSQDRLRDRAWLTGYTF
V: TRBV4-1; J: TRBJ1-2; size: -; D: TRBD1; DNA: TGCGCCAGCAGCCAACAGGACAGGGTAGGAGGCTACACCTTC; CDR3: CASSQQDRVGGYTF
V: TRBV30; J: TRBJ1-5; size: -; D: -; DNA: TGTGCCTGGAGTATACAGGGTTCGGGGCCCCAGCATTTT; CDR3: CAWSIQGSGPQHF
V: TRBV30; J: TRBJ1-6; size: -; D: -; DNA: TGTGCCTGGAGCTCACTAACAGGGTTTAATTCACCCCTCCACTTT; CDR3: CAWSSLTGFNSPLHF
V: TRBV5-4; J: TRBJ2-5; size: once; D: -; DNA: TGTGCCAGCAGCTTAAGGTCGCGGGGAGAAGAGACCCAGTACTTC; CDR3: CASSLRSRGEETQYF
V: TRBV5-1; J: TRBJ2-7; size: -; D: TRBD1; DNA: TGCGCCAGCGGAGGGGACAGGGCCTACGAGCAGTACTTC; CDR3: CASGGDRAYEQYF
V: TRBV24-1; J: TRBJ1-5; size: -; D: -; DNA: TGTGCCACCAGTGACGCAAACCGGGGGTCCAATCAGCCCCAGCATTTT; CDR3: CATSDANRGSNQPQHF
V: TRBV7-2; J: TRBJ2-2; size: -; D: TRBD1; DNA: TGTGCCAGCAGCTTTGACAGGGAGTTTGCCGGGGAGCTGTTTTTT; CDR3: CASSFDREFAGELFF
V: TRBV3-1/TRBV3-2; J: TRBJ1-3; size: -; D: TRBD1; DNA: TGTGCCAGCAGCCAAGGGTTGAGGACAGGGGCTGGAAACACCATATATTTT; CDR3: CASSQGLRTGAGNTIYF
V: TRBV15; J: TRBJ1-4; size: -; D: -; DNA: TGTGCCACCAGAGACCGGGACGGGGGGAAAAAACTGTTTTTT; CDR3: CATRDRDGGKKLFF
V: TRBV9; J: TRBJ1-6; size: -; D: -; DNA: TGTGCCAGCAGTGGACAGCTCTATAATTCACCCCTCCACTTT; CDR3: CASSGQLYNSPLHF
V: TRBV6-5; J: TRBJ2-1; size: -; D: -; DNA: TGTGCCAGCAGTTTCTTAGGGGGAAACTCCTACAATGAGCAGTTCTTC; CDR3: CASSFLGGNSYNEQFF
V: TRBV24-1; J: TRBJ2-7; size: few; D: TRBD1; DNA: TGTGCCACCAGTGATTTGCAAGGACAGGGGTACGAGGAGCAGTACTTC; CDR3: CATSDLQGQGYEEQYF
V: TRBV4-2; J: TRBJ1-5; size: -; D: TRBD1; DNA: TGTGCCAGCAGCCAAGAGATAGTAGTAGGAGGGGGCCTGGTTCAGCCCCAGCATTTT; CDR3: CASSQEIVVGGGLVQPQHF
V: TRBV28; J: TRBJ1-5; size: -; D: TRBD1; DNA: TGTGCCAGCAGCCAACAGGGGCCCAATCAGCCCCAGCATTTT; CDR3: CASSQQGPNQPQHF
V: TRBV7-9; J: TRBJ2-2; size: -; D: -; DNA: TGTGCCAGCCAGCCAGGGTCGAGCACCGGGGAGCTGTTTTTT; CDR3: CASQPGSSTGELFF
V: TRBV7-9; J: TRBJ2-3; size: few; D: TRBD2; DNA: TGTGCCAGCAGCTCATCCTTAGCGGGAGAAGCAGATACGCAGTATTTT; CDR3: CASSSSLAGEADTQYF
V: TRBV4-1; J: TRBJ2-3; size: -; D: TRBD2; DNA: TGCGCCAGCAGCCAAGAATGGGGGGGAAGCACAGATACGCAGTATTTT; CDR3: CASSQEWGGSTDTQYF
V: TRBV15; J: TRBJ1-5; size: once; D: -; DNA: TGTGCCACCAGCAGAGATTTGGGGGCTAGCAATCAGCCCCAGCATTTT; CDR3: CATSRDLGASNQPQHF
V: TRBV4-1; J: TRBJ1-2; size: -; D: -; DNA: TGCGCCAGCAGCCAAATGGGCAGCTTCTATGGCTACACCTTC; CDR3: CASSQMGSFYGYTF
V: TRBV9; J: TRBJ2-5; size: -; D: -; DNA: TGTGCCAGCACCACGAGGACGGGGGAGAAAGAGACCCAGTACTTC; CDR3: CASTTRTGEKETQYF
V: TRBV19; J: TRBJ1-6; size: -; D: -; DNA: TGTGCCAGTAGGGAAGGGGTTTATTCACCCCTCCACTTT; CDR3: CASREGVYSPLHF
V: TRBV19; J: TRBJ1-5; size: -; D: TRBD1; DNA: TGTGCCAGTAGGACAGGGAACGGCAATCAGCCCCAGCATTTT; CDR3: CASRTGNGNQPQHF
V: TRBV28; J: TRBJ1-4; size: -; D: TRBD1; DNA: TGTGCCAGCAGCAACAGGGGTCGGGCTGAAAAACTGTTTTTT; CDR3: CASSNRGRAEKLFF
V: TRBV18; J: TRBJ1-1; size: -; D: -; DNA: TGTGCCAGCTCACCGGGAGGTGGTTCCGTGGACACTGAAGCTTTCTTT; CDR3: CASSPGGGSVDTEAFF
V: TRBV2; J: TRBJ2-5; size: -; D: -; DNA: TGTGCCAGCAGTGAAATCTTCGGTGGGAGGACCCAGTACTTC; CDR3: CASSEIFGGRTQYF
V: TRBV30; J: TRBJ1-5; size: few; D: TRBD1; DNA: TGTGCCTACGCCTTTCAGGGGGCGAAGCAGCCCCAGCATTTT; CDR3: CAYAFQGAKQPQHF
V: TRBV4-1; J: TRBJ2-7; size: -; D: TRBD1; DNA: TGCGCCAGCAGCCGGACAGGGGTAACCTACGAGCAGTACTTC; CDR3: CASSRTGVTYEQYF
V: TRBV5-1; J: TRBJ2-7; size: -; D: -; DNA: TGCGCCAGCAGCTTGGCGCAGGGTCACGACGAGCAGTACTTC; CDR3: CASSLAQGHDEQYF
V: TRBV2; J: TRBJ1-4; size: few; D: -; DNA: TGTGCCAGCAGACCGGGACAACCGAATGAAAAACTGTTTTTT; CDR3: CASRPGQPNEKLFF